The entry that follows covers one T cell receptor (beta chain) sequence. Its antigen is undetermined. Sequenced by immunoSEQ multiplex PCR; TCRdb stores in-frame clones only, minus some. In the table there are around 1,900,000 clones, about 94% of which are singletons. Per germline, CDR1 KGHSY and CDR2 FQNENV. This CDR3 spans 15 amino acids. V lost 2 bases and J 10 bases, leaving 18 bases between the germline ends. This specimen comes from a study of shared clonotypes between healthy human individuals. Study in general: Donors had three CD4 naive, three CD4 memory, two CD8 naive and one CD8 memory plate apiece.

Naivety among CD8 cells was defined by CD45RO negativity and positive CCR7 selection, thereby excluding terminally differentiated effector memory CD45RA+ cells. Points from the study as a whole: Clonotype sharing across a few donors was observed for 5% to 6.5% of naive CD4 clonotypes. Relative to memory subsets, naive subsets generally showed larger estimated richness.

This receptor was identified in a man between 18 and 35 years old in good health. Some clones in this sample may be carry-over from other donors' samples. This chain uses TRBV16 with TRBJ2-1, with D perhaps matching TRBD2 (5 bases). Sequenced: naive CD8+ T cells from PBMCs. This CDR3 reads CASSQVVTSLSEQFF. CDR3 nucleotides: TGTGCCAGCAGCCAAGTTGTCACTAGTTTATCCGAGCAGTTCTTC.